What follows are 24 T cell receptor beta chains derived from one specimen sequenced in a study of blood T cell repertoires in COVID-19. Assay used: immunoSEQ multiplex PCR; TCRdb lists only in-frame clones, some missing. The repertoire includes more than 120,000 clones, around 87% of them detected once, and 8.6% sits in the top ten. Sequencing input: peripheral blood. The receptors come from a woman between 45 and 60 years old with active or convalescent COVID-19.

In its sample, this clone was seen once. This chain connects TRBV11-3 to TRBJ2-2, with 8 bases identical to TRBD1. The CDR3 runs 15 residues. CDR1 SGHNT and CDR2 YENEEA come from the germline V gene. V was clipped by 4 bases and J by 9 bases; unmatched bases: 10. The CDR3 DNA reads as TGTGCCAGCAGCTCCGGGACAGGACTCAGCCGGGAGCTGTTTTTT. Encoded protein: CASSSGTGLSRELFF. Full variable domain (outside the CDR3, taken from reference TRBV11-3 and TRBJ2-2): EAGVVQSPRYKIIEKKQPVAFWCNPISGHNTLYWYLQNLGQGPELLIRYENEEAVDDSQLPKDRFSAERLKGVDSTLKIQPAELGDSAVYLCASSSGTGLSRELFFGEGSRLTVL.

This clone appeared once. In DNA form, the CDR3 reads TGTGCCAGCAGTTTGGGGGGTCCGGCTGAAGCTTTCTTT. The encoded protein is CASSLGGPAEAFF. V is TRBV12-3 or TRBV12-4 and J is TRBJ1-1; tentatively, D is TRBD1 (5 bases). This CDR3 region has 13 residues. The V and J ends lost 3 bases and 6 bases respectively, with 11 bases between them.

The chain has TRBV19 and TRBJ1-2; 8 positions match TRBD1. There are 14 residues in the CDR3. Germline V gene lookup returns CDR1 LNHDA and CDR2 SQIVND (reference sequence). The V and J ends lost 7 bases and 5 bases, in that order; junction bases with no gene match: 9. CDR3 region: CASTRQGSEYGYTF. CDR3 coding DNA: TGTGCCAGTACCCGACAGGGGTCTGAGTATGGCTACACCTTC.

The chain recombines TRBV2 with TRBJ1-2, with 8 nucleotides matching TRBD1. This CDR3 has 14 amino acids. V gave up 5 bases and J gave up 8 bases; unmatched junction bases: 10. Germline V gene lookup returns CDR1 SNHLY and CDR2 FYNNEI. The CDR3 sequence: CASSSGQGLRGYTF. In DNA, the CDR3 is TGTGCCAGCAGTTCAGGACAGGGATTAAGGGGCTACACCTTC.

This clone occurred a few times. The chain joins TRBV5-6 to TRBJ1-4; maybe TRBD1 (5 bases). The germline V and J ends were trimmed by 4 bases and 3 bases, with 16 bases remaining between them. CDR3 length: 16 amino acids. The germline gives CDR1 SGHDT, CDR2 YYEEEE. Here the CDR3 reads CASSRTGEGANEKLFF. In DNA form, the CDR3 reads TGTGCCAGCAGCCGAACGGGGGAAGGAGCTAATGAAAAACTGTTTTTT.

The chain has TRBV12-5 and TRBJ1-1; 7 bases match TRBD1. Germline CDR1 is LGHNT and CDR2 is FRNRAP. This CDR3 has 17 amino acids. V shed 6 bases and J 0 bases; nucleotides not matched to a gene: 13. The CDR3 reads CASGLSYLRGVNTEAFF. Written as DNA, the CDR3 is TGTGCTAGTGGCCTATCATACCTCAGGGGGGTGAACACTGAAGCTTTCTTT.

This chain uses TRBV19 with TRBJ2-3; D uncertain. The V end lost 3 bases, the J end lost 1 base, and 14 bases lay between the germline ends. In germline, CDR1 is LNHDA, CDR2 SQIVND (reference sequence). There are 16 residues in the CDR3. The CDR3 region is CASSILSYYGTDTQYF. Written as DNA, the CDR3 is TGTGCCAGTAGTATTCTTAGTTACTACGGCACAGATACGCAGTATTTT.

This clone was recorded once. The same CDR3 arises from other DNA sequences in this sample as well. This CDR3 reads CASSLGRNNQPQHF. The CDR3 DNA reads TGTGCCAGCAGCTTAGGCAGGAACAATCAGCCCCAGCATTTT. The V gene is TRBV7-2, the J gene TRBJ1-5; D is unresolved. Trimming took 1 base from V and 3 from J, leaving 7 bases between them. The CDR3 sequence is 14 residues long. From germline, CDR1 is SGHTA and CDR2 FQGNSA.

As concerns this clone: Mismatch with germline at one junction end may stem from a read error. This sequence joins TRBV10-3 and TRBJ1-1, with TRBD1 as a possible D gene (6 bases). The germline gives CDR1 ENHRY, CDR2 SYGVKD. CDR3 size: 14 residues. The CDR3 bases are TGTGCCATCAGTGAGTCCAGGGGTAACAGTGAAGCTTTCTTT. This codes for CAISESRGNSEAFF.

The rearrangement joins TRBV2 to TRBJ2-2, with D maybe TRBD1 (6 bases). V dropped 6 bases and J dropped 8 bases, with 19 bases sitting between them. The CDR3 is made up of 15 amino acids. CDR1 is SNHLY, CDR2 FYNNEI, per germline. In nucleotides, the CDR3 is TGTGCCAGCAGAGGAGACAGGCTTCAGAGAGGGGAGCTGTTTTTT. Translating gives CASRGDRLQRGELFF.

The CDR3 here is CATSRDLGVSGNTIYF. CDR3 sequence (DNA): TGTGCCACCAGCAGAGATCTAGGGGTATCTGGAAACACCATATATTTT. J is TRBJ1-3 and V is TRBV15; the D gene is possibly TRBD1 (5 bases). Deletions cut 0 bases from V and 1 base from J, with 10 bases between. Germline V gives CDR1 LNHNV, CDR2 YYDKDF (reference sequence). This CDR3 comprises 16 residues.

This chain joins TRBV28 and TRBJ1-5; 8 bases align to TRBD1. The V gene's germline CDR1 is MDHEN and CDR2 SYDVKM. V dropped 6 bases and J dropped 7; count of bases not matched to a gene: 11. This CDR3 is 15 amino acids long. CDR3 loop: CASSPWTGTVQPQHF. CDR3 coding DNA: TGTGCCAGCAGCCCCTGGACAGGGACGGTGCAGCCCCAGCATTTT.

This clone was detected only once. An end of the junction differs from the germline gene, which may be a read error. This rearrangement joins TRBV7-7 to TRBJ2-1, with 9 bases identical to TRBD2. Germline loops: CDR1 SSHAT, CDR2 FNYEAQ (reference sequence). The CDR3 consists of 15 residues. CDR3 sequence reads: CASSLAGGRGNEQFF. DNA of the CDR3: TGTGCTAGCAGCTTAGCTGGCGGGAGGGGCAATGAGCAGTTCTTC.

V usage is TRBV3-1 (or the pseudogene TRBV3-2) and J usage is TRBJ2-7, with 8 nucleotides matching TRBD1. V was pared by 1 base and J by 2 bases, with 4 bases of the junction left unmatched. Germline V gene sequence: CDR1 LGHDT, CDR2 YNNKEL (reference sequence). This CDR3 has 15 amino acids. CDR3 residues: CASSQVMTGAYEQYF. As DNA, the CDR3 is TGTGCCAGCAGCCAAGTAATGACAGGGGCCTACGAGCAGTACTTC.

The J gene is TRBJ1-2, the V gene TRBV6-5; 10 positions agree with TRBD1. The CDR3 runs to 14 residues. V shed 7 bases, J shed 4 bases, and the junction held 6 bases outside the gene matches. The germline CDR1 and CDR2 sequences are MNHEY and SVGAGI. The CDR3 sequence is CASTKDRGLYGYTF. The DNA for the CDR3 is TGTGCCAGCACTAAAGACAGGGGGCTCTATGGCTACACCTTC.

There are a few counts of this clone. This chain connects TRBV20-1 to TRBJ1-1; 9 bases align to TRBD1. The CDR3 runs 11 residues. The J segment lost 8 bases and the V segment lost 6 bases, leaving 4 bases of the junction unmatched. Germline CDR1 reads DFQATT; CDR2 reads SNEGSKA (reference sequence). CDR3 in amino acids: CSATGTGEAFF. The CDR3 DNA sequence: TGCAGTGCGACCGGGACAGGGGAAGCTTTCTTT.

The CDR3 DNA is TGTGCCAGTAGTATAGATGGTATGGGGGGCACTGAAGCTTTCTTT. Amino acid sequence: CASSIDGMGGTEAFF. The genes are TRBV19 and TRBJ1-1; D might be TRBD1 (5 bases). The V gene lost 0 bases and the J gene lost 4 bases, with 12 bases spanning the gap. The germline V gene has CDR1 LNHDA and CDR2 SQIVND (reference sequence). This CDR3 spans 15 amino acids.

The CDR3 sequence is CAISELGAGNTEAFF. DNA for the CDR3: TGTGCCATCAGTGAGTTGGGGGCCGGGAACACTGAAGCTTTCTTT. V gene TRBV10-3 combines with J gene TRBJ1-1, with D possibly matching TRBD1 (6 bases). Trimming took 1 base from V and 1 from J, leaving 10 bases between them. Germline V CDR1 and CDR2: ENHRY, SYGVKD. CDR3 length equals 15 residues.

J is TRBJ1-2 and V is TRBV4-3; TRBD1 agrees at 11 bases. This CDR3 has 15 residues. Germline CDR1 reads LGHNA; CDR2 reads YSLEER. V trimming: 4 bases; J trimming: 6 bases; junction bases outside the gene matches: 7. CDR3 residues: CASSPSGTGGNGYTF. CDR3 bases: TGCGCCAGCAGCCCCAGTGGGACAGGGGGTAATGGCTACACCTTC.

J is TRBJ1-5 and V is TRBV5-4; unclear D gene. Between the trimmed V and J ends, which lost 0 bases and 4 bases, there was a span of 5 bases. Germline V CDR1 and CDR2: SGHNT, YYREEE (reference sequence). The CDR3 is made up of 13 amino acids. This chain's CDR3 is CASSLGVNQPQHF. The CDR3 DNA is TGTGCCAGCAGCTTGGGCGTTAATCAGCCCCAGCATTTT. Supplemented by reference TRBV5-4 and TRBJ1-5, the full variable domain reads ETGVTQSPTHLIKTRGQQVTLRCSSQSGHNTVSWYQQALGQGPQFIFQYYREEENGRGNFPPRFSGLQFPNYSSELNVNALELDDSALYLCASSLGVNQPQHFGDGTRLSIL.

This clone was recorded only once. This sequence joins TRBV29-1 and TRBJ1-3, with D possibly matching TRBD1 (5 bases). Trimming stripped 6 bases from V and 4 bases from J, with 16 bases between. Germline CDR1 is SQVTM and CDR2 is ANQGSEA. CDR3 length: 14 residues. The CDR3 spells CSVDLLQDGNTIYF. CDR3 bases: TGCAGCGTGGACCTTCTACAGGACGGAAACACCATATATTTT.

The rearrangement links TRBV7-8 to TRBJ1-5, with a tentative D call TRBD1 (5 bases). Germline CDR1 is SGHVS and CDR2 is FQNEAQ. Between the trimmed V and J ends, which lost 2 bases and 7 bases, there was a span of 12 bases. The CDR3 covers 14 residues. The CDR3, as DNA: TGTGCCAGCAGCTTACAGGGTAATAGGCAGCCCCAGCATTTT. The encoded protein is CASSLQGNRQPQHF. Full variable domain (rest looked up from reference TRBV7-8 and TRBJ1-5): GAGVSQSPRYKVAKRGQDVALRCDPISGHVSLFWYQQALGQGPEFLTYFQNEAQLDKSGLPSDRFFAERPEGSVSTLKIQRTQQEDSAVYLCASSLQGNRQPQHFGDGTRLSIL.

CDR3 residues: CASSQASRGFMDGYTF. CDR3 nucleotide sequence: TGCGCCAGCAGCCAGGCCTCCAGGGGGTTTATGGATGGCTACACCTTC. The chain combines TRBV4-1 with TRBJ1-2, with 7 positions matching TRBD1. The germline V gene has CDR1 MGHRA and CDR2 YSYEKL. The CDR3 runs to 16 residues. With V trimmed by 3 bases and J by 6 bases, 13 bases remained unmatched.

Only one count was recorded for this clone. This rearrangement joins TRBV9 to TRBJ2-3, with a tentative D call TRBD1 (6 bases). Germline CDR1 reads SGDLS; CDR2 reads YYNGEE. The CDR3 consists of 13 residues. V was cut by 4 bases and J by 4 bases, with 10 bases left in between. The CDR3 sequence: CASSPQGPDTQYF. CDR3 DNA sequence: TGTGCCAGCAGCCCGCAGGGGCCAGATACGCAGTATTTT.